These 29 T cell receptor beta chains were sequenced from one sample in a study of T cells after yellow fever vaccination (dated by TCRdb to the late 2010s). The library was built by means of 5' RACE. Sequencing relied on an Illumina HiSeq 2500. TCRdb reran the public reads through fastp at Q25 and MiXCR, keeping productive beta chains. Each entry merges the rows of one CDR3 protein and shows their most common DNA and genes. The sample data list tens of thousands of distinct CDR3 sequences, and 6% to 7.5% of these were observed just once. The ten most abundant clones make up approximately 34% of the sample. What the treatment or condition label conveys for this sample: live attenuated yellow fever vaccine strain. The sample here was CD8+ T cells sorted from PBMCs, taken 15 days after the yellow fever booster vaccination. These receptor sequences come from a man younger than 40 who received the YFV17D yellow fever vaccine.

This clonotype has at least ten counts. V gene TRBV15 combines with J gene TRBJ1-3; a weak D match, TRBD1 (5 bases). The CDR3 consists of 15 residues. The germline V gene has CDR1 LNHNV and CDR2 YYDKDF (reference sequence). V was pared by 5 bases and J by 8 bases, with 19 bases between. The chain's CDR3 is CATSLSPDSGHTIYF. DNA for the CDR3: TGTGCCACCAGCTTATCTCCCGACAGCGGGCACACCATATATTTT.

This clonotype was observed a few times. V gene TRBV6-5 combines with J gene TRBJ1-3, with no clear D. Trimming removed 6 bases at V and 0 bases at J, with 12 bases between. Germline CDR1 and CDR2: MNHEY and SVGAGI. The CDR3 is 15 residues long. CDR3 in DNA: TGTGCCAGCAGCTGGGATCCCAGCTCTGGAAACACCATATATTTT. This gives the protein CASSWDPSSGNTIYF.

This clonotype was counted at least ten times. This chain uses TRBV5-1 with TRBJ2-2, with D tentatively TRBD1 or TRBD2 (5 bases each). Trimming took off 4 bases at V and 4 bases at J, with 14 bases between the two ends. CDR3 length equals 15 residues. Germline CDR1 reads SGHRS; CDR2 reads YFSETQ. The CDR3 DNA reads TGCGCCAGCAGCCCCGGGACGTTGGGCACCGGGGAGCTGTTTTTT. It specifies CASSPGTLGTGELFF.

This clonotype is categorized as medium-sized. The CDR3 here is CASSSGFRSYNEQFF. CDR3 nucleotides: TGTGCCAGCAGCTCCGGGTTTCGCTCCTACAATGAGCAGTTCTTC. This chain uses TRBV27 with TRBJ2-1, with no clear D. The CDR3 runs 15 residues. Germline CDR1 and CDR2: MNHEY and SMNVEV (reference sequence). Trimming cost V 6 bases and J 0 bases, with 12 bases left between them.

Ten or more counts support this clonotype. The V and J genes are TRBV3-1 and TRBJ1-2; D is uncertain. Germline V gene lookup returns CDR1 LGHDT and CDR2 YNNKEL (reference sequence). With 0 bases removed from V and 4 bases from J, the gap between germline ends came to 24 bases. This CDR3 region has 19 residues. The CDR3 reads CASSQDRSYGPEECYGYTF. The DNA of the CDR3 is TGTGCCAGCAGCCAAGATAGATCTTATGGACCCGAAGAATGCTATGGCTACACCTTC.

This clonotype was counted many times. The genes are TRBV20-1 and TRBJ2-3; D not resolved. Trimming removed 6 bases at V and 8 bases at J, with 9 bases between. CDR1 and CDR2 (germline): DFQATT, SNEGSKA (reference sequence). The CDR3 length is 10 residues. The CDR3 coding sequence is TGCAGTGCGGTAGTCGGTACGCAGTATTTT. Amino acids: CSAVVGTQYF.

V gene TRBV7-2 combines with J gene TRBJ2-2; possible D gene TRBD2, 6 bases. CDR1 and CDR2 (germline): SGHTA, FQGNSA. CDR3 length: 16 residues. Deletions cut 5 bases from V and 4 bases from J, with 17 bases between. The CDR3 nucleotides read TGTGCCAGCAGCAGTTCGGGGGAGATGTTCACCGGGGAGCTGTTTTTT. It translates to CASSSSGEMFTGELFF.

In this sample, this clonotype turned up many times. The chain recombines TRBV19 with TRBJ2-2; a weak D match, TRBD1 (6 bases). The CDR3 is 14 amino acids. V lost 7 bases, J lost 0 bases, and 9 bases lay in between. Germline CDR1 and CDR2: LNHDA and SQIVND (reference sequence). The CDR3 loop reads CASTPGANTGELFF. CDR3 DNA sequence: TGTGCCAGTACCCCAGGGGCGAACACCGGGGAGCTGTTTTTT.

In this sample, this clonotype turned up many times. The chain links TRBV20-1 to TRBJ1-2, with D unresolved. This CDR3 is built from 14 residues. Trimming shortened V by 7 bases and J by 2 bases, and 17 bases separated the two germline ends. The germline V gene has CDR1 DFQATT and CDR2 SNEGSKA (reference sequence). The CDR3 sequence: CSDLPVPKNYGYTF. The CDR3, as DNA: TGCAGTGACCTTCCGGTCCCGAAGAACTATGGCTACACCTTC.

In its sample, this clonotype was seen many times. This sequence joins TRBV25-1 and TRBJ2-1; tentative D call: TRBD1 (5 bases). Germline V gene lookup returns CDR1 MGHDK and CDR2 SYGVNS. Trimming cost V 1 base and J 0 bases, with 22 bases left between them. The CDR3 sequence is 20 residues long. The CDR3 sequence: CASSELGLVGNSRSYNEQFF. The CDR3, as DNA: TGTGCCAGCAGTGAATTGGGGCTCGTGGGGAATTCCCGCTCCTACAATGAGCAGTTCTTC.

This clonotype has at least ten counts. CDR3 sequence: CASSSSLAGAETQYF. The CDR3 region has the DNA TGTGCCAGCAGCTCCTCATTAGCGGGGGCAGAGACCCAGTACTTC. The V gene is TRBV7-2, the J gene TRBJ2-5, with 9 bases aligning to TRBD2. V shed 4 bases and J 4 bases; nucleotides not matched to a gene: 7. The germline CDR1 and CDR2 sequences are SGHTA and FQGNSA. The CDR3 runs 15 residues.

This clonotype has at least ten counts. J is TRBJ2-1 and V is TRBV5-1, with TRBD2 matching over 11 bases. The CDR3 covers 15 residues. V shed 4 bases and J 7 bases; nucleotides not matched to a gene: 7. In germline, CDR1 is SGHRS, CDR2 YFSETQ. DNA of the CDR3: TGCGCCAGCAGCCTACGACTAGCGGGGAATAATGAGCAGTTCTTC. The encoded protein is CASSLRLAGNNEQFF.

This clonotype was seen ten or more times. This chain joins TRBV11-2 and TRBJ2-7, with no clear D. V lost 4 bases and J 3 bases, leaving 16 bases between the germline ends. From germline, CDR1 is SGHAT and CDR2 FQNNGV. The CDR3 consists of 15 residues. CDR3 sequence (DNA): TGTGCCAGCAGCTCTCCGGGCCTAGGAGACTACGAGCAGTACTTC. It yields the protein CASSSPGLGDYEQYF.

This clonotype was picked up a small number of times. The chain recombines TRBV13 with TRBJ2-2; TRBD1 matches 7 bases. V shed 6 bases and J 1 base; nucleotides not matched to a gene: 8. CDR3 length: 16 amino acids. Per germline, CDR1 PRHDT and CDR2 FYEKMQ (reference sequence). The CDR3 loop is CASSPEGTENTGELFF. CDR3 bases: TGTGCCAGCAGTCCCGAGGGGACAGAGAACACCGGGGAGCTGTTTTTT.

In this sample, this clonotype turned up many times. V gene TRBV12-3 or TRBV12-4 combines with J gene TRBJ2-5; no clear D. The CDR3 has 14 amino acids. Trimming removed 1 base at V and 1 base at J, with 7 bases between. The CDR3 coding sequence is TGTGCCAGCAGTTTAGGGCAGTTCCAAGAGACCCAGTACTTC. Its translation is CASSLGQFQETQYF.

This clonotype has ten or more counts. The rearrangement joins TRBV5-6 to TRBJ2-7, with 9 bases matching TRBD2. The CDR3 covers 15 residues. The J segment lost 6 bases and the V segment lost 1 base, leaving 8 bases of the junction unmatched. Per the germline V gene, CDR1 is SGHDT and CDR2 is YYEEEE. The CDR3 reads CASSLSALAGREQYF. The CDR3 DNA reads as TGTGCCAGCAGCTTGTCCGCGCTAGCGGGACGCGAGCAGTACTTC. Full variable domain (remainder filled in from reference TRBV5-6 and TRBJ2-7): DAGVTQSPTHLIKTRGQQVTLRCSPKSGHDTVSWYQQALGQGPQFIFQYYEEEERQRGNFPDRFSGHQFPNYSSELNVNALLLGDSALYLCASSLSALAGREQYFGPGTRLTVT.

Concerning this clonotype itself: An end of the junction differs from the germline gene, which may be a read error. The V gene is TRBV4-1, the J gene TRBJ2-5, with D hard to call. Germline V lookup: CDR1 MGHRA, CDR2 YSYEKL. The CDR3 totals 15 residues. DNA of the CDR3: TGCGCCAGCGGCCAAGATCCAGGAAGGTGGGAGACCCAGTACTTC. Translating gives CASGQDPGRWETQYF.

A few counts support this clonotype. The rearrangement uses TRBV19 and TRBJ1-2; perhaps TRBD1 as D (6 bases). The CDR3 totals 16 residues. Trimming stripped 7 bases from V and 5 bases from J, with 23 bases between. Germline V CDR1 and CDR2: LNHDA, SQIVND (reference sequence). This CDR3 is CASIGETAGEDYGYTF. The CDR3 bases are TGTGCCAGTATTGGGGAGACGGCAGGGGAAGATTATGGCTACACCTTC.

There are many counts of this clonotype. V is TRBV5-5 and J is TRBJ2-7; D unclear. The CDR3 is 13 residues long. Trimming cost V 4 bases and J 2 bases, with 10 bases left between them. Germline loops: CDR1 SGHKS, CDR2 YYEKEE (reference sequence). CDR3 protein: CASSPLNPYEQYF. The DNA for the CDR3 is TGTGCCAGCAGCCCCTTAAACCCCTACGAGCAGTACTTC.

The table lists this clonotype with many counts. The V and J genes are TRBV5-1 and TRBJ2-1, with 7 bases lining up with TRBD2. This CDR3 contains 13 residues. The germline CDR1 and CDR2 sequences are SGHRS and YFSETQ. J was trimmed by 5 bases and V by 7 bases; bases with no gene match: 6. The CDR3 sequence: CASQLAPNNEQFF. In DNA, the CDR3 is TGCGCCAGCCAACTAGCGCCCAACAATGAGCAGTTCTTC.

There are many counts of this clonotype. The V gene is TRBV27, the J gene TRBJ1-4, with D perhaps matching TRBD1 (5 bases). Germline CDR1 is MNHEY and CDR2 is SMNVEV (reference sequence). This CDR3 region has 14 residues. The germline V and J ends were trimmed by 5 bases and 2 bases, with 9 bases remaining between them. CDR3 DNA: TGTGCCAGCAGTCCGGGACCGACTAATGAAAAACTGTTTTTT. Translated, it gives CASSPGPTNEKLFF.

This clonotype was counted ten times or more. This sequence joins TRBV6-5 and TRBJ1-4; 9 positions match TRBD1. The J segment lost 8 bases and the V segment lost 1 base, leaving 11 bases of the junction unmatched. This CDR3 spans 17 amino acids. Germline V gene data show CDR1 as MNHEY and CDR2 as SVGAGI. The CDR3 spells CASSYLGQGTFGEKLFF. As DNA, the CDR3 is TGTGCCAGCAGTTACTTGGGACAGGGAACGTTTGGGGAAAAACTGTTTTTT.

The chain joins TRBV3-1 to TRBJ2-7, with D unresolved. The germline V gene encodes CDR1 LGHDT and CDR2 YNNKEL (reference sequence). The V end lost 1 base, the J end lost 2 bases, and 15 bases lay between the germline ends. The CDR3 totals 16 residues. As DNA, the CDR3 is TGTGCCAGCAGCCAAGCGGGCGTAGGTTTAACCTACGAGCAGTACTTC. This translates into CASSQAGVGLTYEQYF.

This clonotype was observed a handful of times. V and J are TRBV4-1 and TRBJ1-1, with a weak D call TRBD1 (6 bases). Trimming cost V 8 bases and J 5 bases, with 9 bases left between them. The germline gives CDR1 MGHRA, CDR2 YSYEKL. There are 11 residues in the CDR3. The CDR3 reads CASVTGTEAFF. The CDR3 nucleotides are TGCGCCAGCGTCACAGGGACTGAAGCTTTCTTT.

This clonotype was observed many times. This chain uses TRBV14 with TRBJ2-1; 7 bases match TRBD1. The CDR3 sequence is 14 residues long. V dropped 4 bases and J dropped 2; count of bases not matched to a gene: 2. CDR1 and CDR2 (germline): SGHDN, FVKESK. CDR3 amino acids: CASSPGTAYNEQFF. CDR3 in DNA: TGTGCCAGCAGCCCCGGGACAGCCTACAATGAGCAGTTCTTC.

This clonotype has a count of ten or more. The V and J genes are TRBV20-1 and TRBJ2-3, with TRBD2 matching over 11 bases. The CDR3 length is 15 residues. With 1 base clipped from V and 2 bases from J, the junction kept 2 bases outside the gene matches. CDR1 DFQATT and CDR2 SNEGSKA come from the germline V gene (reference sequence). CDR3 protein: CSARGLAGTTDTQYF. The CDR3 coding sequence is TGCAGTGCTAGAGGACTAGCGGGGACCACAGATACGCAGTATTTT.

This clonotype was seen repeatedly, ten times or more. This rearrangement joins TRBV6-5 to TRBJ1-2; D unresolved. CDR1 and CDR2 (germline): MNHEY, SVGAGI. V gave up 0 bases and J gave up 4 bases, with 9 bases separating them. The CDR3 spans 14 residues. This CDR3 is CASSYSGRIYGYTF. CDR3 nucleotide sequence: TGTGCCAGCAGTTACTCGGGCAGGATCTATGGCTACACCTTC.

The sample holds many counts of this clonotype. V and J are TRBV19 and TRBJ2-5; D unclear. The CDR3 sequence is 15 residues long. V lost 4 bases to trimming and J lost 5 bases, with 17 bases between them. CDR1 LNHDA and CDR2 SQIVND come from the germline V gene (reference sequence). The CDR3 protein is CASSTLVGSAETQYF. In DNA, the CDR3 is TGTGCCAGTAGTACCCTCGTCGGATCGGCGGAGACCCAGTACTTC.

This clonotype was seen repeatedly, ten times or more. The chain combines TRBV7-9 with TRBJ2-1; D perhaps matches TRBD2 (5 bases). The CDR3 totals 14 residues. Trimming shortened V by 3 bases and J by 7 bases, and 13 bases separated the two germline ends. Germline CDR1 SEHNR, CDR2 FQNEAQ (reference sequence). CDR3 loop: CASSLERWGNEQFF. The DNA of the CDR3 is TGTGCCAGCAGCTTGGAGCGGTGGGGTAATGAGCAGTTCTTC.